This entry lists 27 T cell receptor beta chains sequenced from one sample in a study of T cell responses to AZD1222 COVID-19 vaccine. This table comes from immunoSEQ multiplex PCR, and its TCRdb copy is limited to in-frame clones, with some not included. The table lists around 130,000 clones, 91% of them singletons. The specimen was peripheral blood, collected 28 days after the second dose of the MenACWY control vaccine. These receptor sequences come from an adult who received the MenACWY meningococcal vaccine as a control.

The chain links TRBV7-9 to TRBJ1-2; D might be TRBD1 (5 bases). The CDR3 runs to 15 residues. V was trimmed by 0 bases and J by 6 bases, leaving 14 bases between them. The germline gives CDR1 SEHNR, CDR2 FQNEAQ (reference sequence). The CDR3 DNA sequence: TGTGCCAGCAGCTTAGCGCTGAGGGGCGCTCATGGCTACACCTTC. This encodes CASSLALRGAHGYTF.

This chain uses TRBV7-8 with TRBJ2-7; D is perhaps TRBD1 (7 bases). Germline V CDR1 and CDR2: SGHVS, FQNEAQ. Trimming removed 1 base at V and 6 bases at J, with 13 bases between. This CDR3 contains 14 residues. The CDR3 spells CASSLVQGEVEQYF. The DNA of the CDR3 is TGTGCCAGCAGCTTAGTTCAGGGGGAGGTCGAGCAGTACTTC.

The chain has TRBV4-1 and TRBJ2-7; no clear D. The CDR3 length is 14 residues. Germline-derived CDR1 and CDR2 are MGHRA and YSYEKL. V dropped 0 bases and J dropped 1 base, with 7 bases sitting between them. The CDR3 protein is CASSQDLSSYEQYF. The CDR3 DNA is TGCGCCAGCAGCCAAGATCTTTCATCCTACGAGCAGTACTTC.

The chain recombines TRBV6-5 with TRBJ2-7; D may be TRBD1 (7 bases). The CDR3 contains 13 residues. V dropped 6 bases and J dropped 3 bases, with 12 bases sitting between them. Germline V gene sequence: CDR1 MNHEY, CDR2 SVGAGI. The CDR3 nucleotides read TGTGCCAGCAGGCCCCAGGGGGGCTACGAGCAGTACTTC. Translated, it gives CASRPQGGYEQYF.

The genes are TRBV5-1 and TRBJ2-1; D remains unclear. The V gene's germline CDR1 is SGHRS and CDR2 YFSETQ. V shed 4 bases and J shed 8 bases, with 10 bases lying between them. The length of the CDR3 is 12 residues. The CDR3 DNA follows: TGCGCCAGCAGCCTGGCCCGGGATGAGCAGTTCTTC. Protein sequence: CASSLARDEQFF.

This chain connects TRBV7-2 to TRBJ2-5; 9 bases fit TRBD1. J gave up 4 bases and V 2 bases, and 2 bases lay outside the gene matches. The germline V gene encodes CDR1 SGHTA and CDR2 FQGNSA. This CDR3 is 14 amino acids long. The CDR3 bases are TGTGCCAGCAGCTTAACAGGGGGCCCAGAGACCCAGTACTTC. Translating it yields CASSLTGGPETQYF.

This clone showed up just a few times. The chain links TRBV7-3 to TRBJ2-2; 9 nucleotides agree with TRBD2. The ends lost 4 bases at V and 7 bases at J; junction bases unmatched: 13. This CDR3 has 17 amino acids. The V gene's germline CDR1 is SGHTA and CDR2 FQGTGA. The CDR3 sequence is CASSSSNSGGRYGELFF. The CDR3 DNA is TGTGCCAGCAGCTCCTCAAATAGCGGGGGCCGCTACGGGGAGCTGTTTTTT. Full variable domain (missing parts from reference TRBV7-3 and TRBJ2-2): GAGVSQTPSNKVTEKGKYVELRCDPISGHTALYWYRQSLGQGPEFLIYFQGTGAADDSGLPNDRFFAVRPEGSVSTLKIQRTERGDSAVYLCASSSSNSGGRYGELFFGEGSRLTVL.

As DNA, the CDR3 is TGTGCCAGCAGCTTGGTGGGGACAGGGGCGCCGGTCTATGAGCAGTTCTTC. This translates into CASSLVGTGAPVYEQFF. This sequence joins TRBV5-5 and TRBJ2-1; 10 bases map to TRBD1. V lost 0 bases and J lost 8; bases outside the gene matches: 11. This CDR3 has 17 amino acids. The germline V gene has CDR1 SGHKS and CDR2 YYEKEE (reference sequence). The full variable domain, in which reference TRBV5-5 and TRBJ2-1 provide the parts outside the CDR3, is DAGVTQSPTHLIKTRGQQVTLRCSPISGHKSVSWYQQVLGQGPQFIFQYYEKEERGRGNFPDRFSARQFPNYSSELNVNALLLGDSALYLCASSLVGTGAPVYEQFFGPGTRLTVL.

This chain connects TRBV3-1 (or the pseudogene TRBV3-2) to TRBJ1-1; D remains ambiguous. V lost 3 bases to trimming and J lost 1 base, with 3 bases between them. The CDR3 is made up of 12 amino acids. CDR1 is LGHDT and CDR2 is YNNKEL in the germline V gene (reference sequence). This CDR3 reads CASSQTNTEAFF. DNA of the CDR3: TGTGCCAGCAGCCAGACGAACACTGAAGCTTTCTTT.

The chain combines TRBV6-2 or TRBV6-3 with TRBJ2-7; TRBD2 is a possible D gene (6 bases). The CDR3 has 14 residues. The germline gives CDR1 MNHEY, CDR2 SVGEGT. Trimming stripped 6 bases from V and 2 bases from J, with 14 bases between. CDR3 bases: TGTGCCAGCAGCCCAGGTTGGAGGGCCTACGAGCAGTACTTC. Amino acid sequence: CASSPGWRAYEQYF.

CDR3 amino acids: CASSPVNRFHNEQFF. DNA of the CDR3: TGCGCCAGCAGCCCAGTAAACAGGTTCCACAATGAGCAGTTCTTC. This sequence joins TRBV5-1 and TRBJ2-1, with TRBD1 as a possible D gene (5 bases). V was trimmed by 4 bases and J by 5 bases, leaving 16 bases between them. Germline CDR1 and CDR2: SGHRS and YFSETQ. This CDR3 has 15 amino acids.

On this clone: The same CDR3 can be traced to other DNA sequences in this sample. The chain combines TRBV18 with TRBJ2-2, with TRBD1 identical over 8 bases. Trimming at V came to 2 bases and at J to 2 bases, leaving 10 bases not matched to a gene. This CDR3 has 18 residues. Germline V gene data show CDR1 as KGHSH and CDR2 as LQKENI. Here the CDR3 reads CASSPALTGGINTGELFF. CDR3 bases: TGTGCCAGCTCACCAGCGTTAACAGGGGGAATAAACACCGGGGAGCTGTTTTTT.

The V and J genes are TRBV7-3 and TRBJ2-1; D is uncertain. With 0 bases removed from V and 7 bases from J, the gap between germline ends came to 4 bases. The CDR3 sequence is 12 residues long. Germline CDR1 and CDR2: SGHTA and FQGTGA. CDR3 in amino acids: CASSLTGNEQFF. The CDR3 coding sequence is TGTGCCAGCAGCTTAACGGGTAATGAGCAGTTCTTC.

This chain connects TRBV12-5 to TRBJ2-3; TRBD1 matches 8 bases. Germline V gene lookup returns CDR1 LGHNT and CDR2 FRNRAP. The CDR3 spans 14 residues. The J segment lost 4 bases and the V segment lost 6 bases, leaving 6 bases of the junction unmatched. CDR3 nucleotide sequence: TGTGCTAGTGGATCCGACAGGGGTGCAGATACGCAGTATTTT. Its protein is CASGSDRGADTQYF.

The rearrangement joins TRBV7-9 to TRBJ2-1, with 12 bases identical to TRBD1. With 3 bases clipped from V and 9 bases from J, the junction kept 18 bases outside the gene matches. Germline V gene data show CDR1 as SEHNR and CDR2 as FQNEAQ (reference sequence). The CDR3 has 19 amino acids. CDR3 region: CASSLGQGAQNPPLSEQFF. CDR3 nucleotides: TGTGCCAGCAGCTTGGGACAGGGGGCGCAAAACCCCCCCCTTAGTGAGCAGTTCTTC.

This chain joins TRBV7-2 and TRBJ2-6; the D gene is possibly TRBD1 (5 bases). This CDR3 is 19 amino acids long. In germline, CDR1 is SGHTA, CDR2 FQGNSA. The V end was cut by 0 bases, the J end by 0 bases, with 15 bases between. DNA of the CDR3: TGTGCCAGCAGCTTAGCGTGGATACAGGCCCCCTCTGGGGCCAACGTCCTGACTTTC. Protein product: CASSLAWIQAPSGANVLTF.

This clone was counted a single time. The chain employs TRBV19 and TRBJ1-5; TRBD1 agrees at 9 bases. With 5 bases clipped from V and 10 bases from J, the junction kept 9 bases outside the gene matches. The CDR3 contains 14 residues. Germline CDR1 LNHDA, CDR2 SQIVND (reference sequence). CDR3 in amino acids: CASSGGQGLYPQHF. CDR3 bases: TGTGCCAGTAGTGGGGGACAGGGTTTGTATCCCCAGCATTTT.

This clone was counted a few times. The rearrangement joins TRBV7-8 to TRBJ1-5, with unresolved D. V lost 5 bases, J lost 5 bases, and 16 bases lay in between. Germline CDR1 is SGHVS and CDR2 is FQNEAQ. This CDR3 has 15 residues. CDR3 bases: TGTGCCAGCAGCCCCCACTGGGGAGGTGATCAGCCCCAGCATTTT. Amino acid sequence: CASSPHWGGDQPQHF.

The J gene is TRBJ1-3, the V gene TRBV2, with D unclear. V was clipped by 3 bases and J by 1 base, with 10 bases between them. Germline V CDR1 and CDR2: SNHLY, FYNNEI. CDR3 length: 15 residues. The CDR3 DNA reads TGTGCCAGCAGTGAGATGGGGTTTTCTGGAAACACCATATATTTT. Amino acids: CASSEMGFSGNTIYF.

J is TRBJ1-1 and V is TRBV13; maybe TRBD1 (6 bases). Germline V gives CDR1 PRHDT, CDR2 FYEKMQ (reference sequence). This CDR3 is built from 15 residues. V dropped 1 base and J dropped 3 bases, with 12 bases sitting between them. The CDR3 DNA reads as TGTGCCAGCAGCTTAGCGGGGGGCGCGGACACTGAAGCTTTCTTT. Its translation: CASSLAGGADTEAFF. Variable domain in full (rest from reference TRBV13 and TRBJ1-1): AAGVIQSPRHLIKEKRETATLKCYPIPRHDTVYWYQQGPGQDPQFLISFYEKMQSDKGSIPDRFSAQQFSDYHSELNMSSLELGDSALYFCASSLAGGADTEAFFGQGTRLTVV.

This clone came up once. The chain recombines TRBV15 with TRBJ2-5, with D perhaps matching TRBD2 (5 bases). The ends were cut back, 3 bases at V and 4 bases at J, with 15 bases in the middle. Germline V gene data show CDR1 as LNHNV and CDR2 as YYDKDF (reference sequence). The CDR3 consists of 15 residues. CDR3 coding DNA: TGTGCCACCAGCAGGGGGATCGGGGTAGGAGAGACCCAGTACTTC. It specifies CATSRGIGVGETQYF.

The rearrangement joins TRBV5-6 to TRBJ2-7; D possibly corresponds to TRBD1 (6 bases). CDR1 is SGHDT and CDR2 is YYEEEE in the germline V gene. The CDR3 extends over 13 amino acids. Trimming took off 2 bases at V and 3 bases at J, with 9 bases between the two ends. Here the CDR3 reads CASSFTGIYEQYF. CDR3 DNA sequence: TGTGCCAGCAGCTTTACAGGGATCTACGAGCAGTACTTC.

The rearrangement links TRBV19 to TRBJ2-4; D uncertain. Germline lookup yields CDR1 LNHDA and CDR2 SQIVND (reference sequence). The CDR3 consists of 15 residues. V lost 3 bases and J 0 bases, leaving 9 bases between the germline ends. The CDR3 loop reads CASSMEILAKNIQYF. CDR3 nucleotides: TGTGCCAGTAGTATGGAGATACTAGCCAAAAACATTCAGTACTTC.

This clone was seen once. The chain's CDR3 is CASSTRTDSYEQYF. The DNA of the CDR3 is TGTGCCAGCAGCACAAGGACAGACTCCTACGAGCAGTACTTC. This rearrangement joins TRBV7-2 to TRBJ2-7; a possible D gene is TRBD1 (6 bases). The CDR3 totals 14 residues. Trimming took 5 bases from V and 0 from J, leaving 11 bases between them. CDR1 is SGHTA and CDR2 is FQGNSA in the germline V gene.

This chain connects TRBV7-2 to TRBJ2-3; TRBD1 matches 7 bases. This CDR3 comprises 15 residues. Per germline, CDR1 SGHTA and CDR2 FQGNSA. Trimming at V came to 0 bases and at J to 10 bases, leaving 10 bases not matched to a gene. The CDR3 region has the DNA TGTGCCAGCAGCTTAGCGCAGACAGGGATGGGTCCGCAGTATTTT. It specifies CASSLAQTGMGPQYF. Complete variable domain (other parts from reference TRBV7-2 and TRBJ2-3): GAGVSQSPSNKVTEKGKDVELRCDPISGHTALYWYRQSLGQGLEFLIYFQGNSAPDKSGLPSDRFSAERTGGSVSTLTIQRTQQEDSAVYLCASSLAQTGMGPQYFGPGTRLTVL.

The V gene is TRBV19, the J gene TRBJ2-1, with TRBD1 identical over 7 bases. Trimming removed 3 bases from V and 5 bases from J; junction bases left unmatched: 13. CDR3 length: 17 amino acids. Germline CDR1 reads LNHDA; CDR2 reads SQIVND (reference sequence). The CDR3 loop reads CASSIDLVRQGDNEQFF. Here the CDR3 DNA reads TGTGCCAGTAGTATTGATCTGGTGAGGCAGGGGGACAATGAGCAGTTCTTC.

V is TRBV12-3 or TRBV12-4 and J is TRBJ1-5, with D unresolved. Trimming shortened V by 6 bases and J by 9 bases, and 15 bases separated the two germline ends. The CDR3 contains 13 residues. CDR3 bases: TGTGCCAGCAGCCAGGATTCAGGTCGGCCCCAGCATTTT. Protein sequence: CASSQDSGRPQHF.